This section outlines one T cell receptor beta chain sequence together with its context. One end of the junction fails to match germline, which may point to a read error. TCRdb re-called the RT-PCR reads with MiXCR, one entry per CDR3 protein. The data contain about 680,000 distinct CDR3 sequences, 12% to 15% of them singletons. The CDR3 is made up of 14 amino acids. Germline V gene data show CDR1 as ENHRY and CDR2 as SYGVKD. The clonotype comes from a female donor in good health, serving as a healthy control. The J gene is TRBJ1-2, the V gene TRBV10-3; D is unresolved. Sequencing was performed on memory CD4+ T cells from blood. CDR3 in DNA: TGTGCCAGCAGTTTTAATCAGGCTAACTATGGCTACACCTTC. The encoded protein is CASSFNQANYGYTF.